The present entry profiles one T cell receptor beta chain with its context. Profiled with immunoSEQ multiplex PCR; TCRdb holds only in-frame clones, not every one. The repertoire holds some 210,000 clones, with roughly nine tenths as singletons. The sample comes from a study of control samples from healthy donors and cancer patients. Germline CDR1 and CDR2: SGHRS and YFSETQ. The V end lost 0 bases, the J end lost 4 bases, and 14 bases lay between the germline ends. CDR3 length: 16 amino acids. Source material: blood. The receptor's source is a young man in good health. The chain recombines TRBV5-1 with TRBJ2-1, with D maybe TRBD2 (7 bases). The CDR3 DNA follows: TGCGCCAGCAGCTTGGCGGGGGGCTCTTTTTACAATGAGCAGTTCTTC. It is translated as CASSLAGGSFYNEQFF. Complete variable domain (other parts from reference TRBV5-1 and TRBJ2-1): KAGVTQTPRYLIKTRGQQVTLSCSPISGHRSVSWYQQTPGQGLQFLFEYFSETQRNKGNFPGRFSGRQFSNSRSEMNVSTLELGDSALYLCASSLAGGSFYNEQFFGPGTRLTVL.